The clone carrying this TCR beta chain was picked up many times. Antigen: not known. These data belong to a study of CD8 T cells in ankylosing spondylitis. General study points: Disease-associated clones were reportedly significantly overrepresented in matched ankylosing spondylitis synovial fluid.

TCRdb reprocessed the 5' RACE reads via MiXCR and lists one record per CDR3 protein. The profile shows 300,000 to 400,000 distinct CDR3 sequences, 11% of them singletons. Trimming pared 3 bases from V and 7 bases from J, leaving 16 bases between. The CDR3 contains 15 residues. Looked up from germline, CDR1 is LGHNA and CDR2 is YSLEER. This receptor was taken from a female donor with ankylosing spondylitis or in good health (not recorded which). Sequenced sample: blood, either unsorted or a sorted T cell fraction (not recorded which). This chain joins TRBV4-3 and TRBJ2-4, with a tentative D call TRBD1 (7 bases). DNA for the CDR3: TGCGCCAGCAGCCAGCGACAGGGAGGCACGAACATTCAGTACTTC. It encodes CASSQRQGGTNIQYF.